This TCR beta chain comes out of a study of tumor and adjacent non-tumor tissue in lung cancer listed by TCRdb under 2018. For the wider study: Of the cohort, 11 to 12 patients had adenocarcinoma, 2 had squamous cell carcinoma and 1 had small cell lung cancer. The roughly 15 enrolled patients, of whom approximately 10 were men and 5 were women, were aged about 30 to 80 years and were diagnosed with TNM stage I to III disease. Sequencing produced some 130,000,000 productive TCRbeta reads in total, an average of about 4.2 million reads per sample. Bulk TCRbeta repertoires were compared between lung tumor tissue and matched distant non-tumor lung tissue obtained from around 16 lung cancer patients. TCRbeta CDR3 sequencing was performed on 30 to 35 paired specimens, with one tumor sample and one normal lung sample collected per patient. General findings and caveats noted by the study authors: Because peripheral blood was not sequenced, blood TCRbeta repertoires in the lung cancer patients of the study were not examined. Only around 14 patients were in the cohort, and the authors stated that larger samples and more detailed clinical data are needed. Neither the sequencing platform nor unique molecular identifiers are mentioned in the methods. Tumor tissue showed significantly greater TCR diversity (inverse Simpson) than normal lung tissue (around 450 vs 150, P = 0.0075, Mann-Whitney U test). The top 100 clones accounted for a significantly larger cumulative portion of the repertoire in normal lung than in tumor tissue. TCR diversity was significantly higher in younger patients, and greater tumor TCR diversity was associated with shorter overall survival and shorter disease-free survival.

Comment on this clonotype: Its cognate antigen has yet to be identified. Per-base qualities were not stored, and no clone one base away is much larger.

RNA was isolated from bulk unsorted tissue, and RNA quality was assessed with a NanoDrop ND-1000 and an Agilent 2100. For the normal lung samples, distant non-tumor tissue was collected more than 3 cm away from the tumor edge. The donors were newly diagnosed lung cancer patients admitted for thoracic surgery in China from August to November 2014 who had not received prior chemotherapy. Patients who had received previous radiotherapy or chemotherapy, or who had another concurrent cancer, were excluded from the study. Pieces of surgical tissue measuring about 1-2.1 cm3 were kept in RNAlater solution and held at -80 degrees C until needed. Library preparation employed multiplex PCR. Sequencing was carried out with an Illumina HiSeq 2500. TCRbeta libraries were constructed through three rounds of nested PCR with primers (Table S4) according to protocols modified from ARM-PCR. PCR products of 200-500 bp were gel-excised and purified with the QIAquick gel extraction kit before sequencing. The paper's data handling went like this. Reads were cleaned with Trimmomatic, merged with FLASH into complete CDR3 sequences, and assigned to V(D)J germline segments with MiTCR. Clonal diversity was calculated as the inverse Simpson's index using VDJtools. In-frame sequences without a premature stop codon were defined as productive reads. The public sequencing data were trimmed at Q25 with fastp and processed into clonotypes with MiXCR by TCRdb, which kept only in-frame beta chains. Every entry covers one CDR3 protein and lists the most common genes and DNA from its rows. The V and J calls shown here were made by TCRdb, not taken from the authors' results. Recorded for this sample are 100,000 or so distinct CDR3 sequences; 65% of them occurred a single time. The ten top clones hold around 20% of the sample.

Inclusive of the bounding cysteine and phenylalanine, the CDR3 is 15 residues long. Solely the CDR3 DNA is kept, with 45 bases framed from the first base. Reading the germline V gene (reference sequence) gives CDR1 DFQATT and CDR2 SNEGSKA. A distance of 18 bases separates the germline ends of V and J, which lose 6 bases and 3 bases respectively. The receptor comes from a young man with non-small cell lung cancer. The specimen was distant non-tumor lung tissue. The rearranged chain carries TRBV20-1 and TRBJ1-5; TRBD1 is possibly the D segment (5 matching bases). The encoded CDR3 is CSATTWGWDNQPQHF. The bases are TGCAGTGCAACGACATGGGGCTGGGACAATCAGCCCCAGCATTTT.